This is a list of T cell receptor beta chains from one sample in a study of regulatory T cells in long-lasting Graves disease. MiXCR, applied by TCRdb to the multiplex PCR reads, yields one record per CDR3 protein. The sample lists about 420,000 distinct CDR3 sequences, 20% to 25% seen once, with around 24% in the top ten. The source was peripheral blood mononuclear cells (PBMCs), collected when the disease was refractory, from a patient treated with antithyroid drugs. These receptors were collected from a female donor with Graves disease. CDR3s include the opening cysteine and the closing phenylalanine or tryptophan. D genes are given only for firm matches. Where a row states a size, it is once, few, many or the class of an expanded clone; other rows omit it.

DNA: TGTGCCAGCAGGACACAGGTGAACACTGAAGCTTTCTTT; CDR3: CASRTQVNTEAFF; V: TRBV27; size: few; D: -; J: TRBJ1-1
DNA: TGTGCCAGCAGCTACCGGGCCTCCTACGAGCAGTACTTC; CDR3: CASSYRASYEQYF; V: TRBV7-9; size: -; D: -; J: TRBJ2-7
DNA: TGTGCCAGTAGTAGTTCCGGGACGGGGAACACTGAAGCTTTCTTT; CDR3: CASSSSGTGNTEAFF; V: TRBV19; size: few; D: -; J: TRBJ1-1
DNA: TGTGCCTGGGCCCAAGGCAGGGTCTCTGGAAACACCATATATTTT; CDR3: CAWAQGRVSGNTIYF; V: TRBV30; size: -; D: -; J: TRBJ1-3
DNA: TGTGCCAGCAGCGCGGGCCTTTTTTCACCCCTCCACTTT; CDR3: CASSAGLFSPLHF; V: TRBV2; size: many; D: -; J: TRBJ1-6
DNA: TGTGCCAGCAGGAGGGACAGCACTGAAGCTTTCTTT; CDR3: CASRRDSTEAFF; V: TRBV28; size: many; D: TRBD1; J: TRBJ1-1
DNA: TGCAGCGTTGAGAGACTAGTGTGGGAGACCCAGTACTTC; CDR3: CSVERLVWETQYF; V: TRBV29-1; size: -; D: -; J: TRBJ2-5
DNA: TGTGCCTGGAATTCTCAGGGGGCTGGCTCACCCCTCCACTTT; CDR3: CAWNSQGAGSPLHF; V: TRBV30; size: few; D: TRBD1; J: TRBJ1-6
DNA: TGTGCCACCAGTGGAGTCCAAGAGACCCAGTACTTC; CDR3: CATSGVQETQYF; V: TRBV24-1; size: -; D: -; J: TRBJ2-5
DNA: TGTGCCAGCCCGGCGGCCTACGAGCAGTACTTC; CDR3: CASPAAYEQYF; V: TRBV3-1; size: few; D: -; J: TRBJ2-7
DNA: TGTGCCAGTAGTGCTACGACAGGGGATAGTGAGCCCCAGCATTTT; CDR3: CASSATTGDSEPQHF; V: TRBV19; size: -; D: TRBD1; J: TRBJ1-5
DNA: TGTGCCAGCAGCAGGGCGGTTGAAAAACTGTTTTTT; CDR3: CASSRAVEKLFF; V: TRBV7-9; size: many; D: -; J: TRBJ1-4
DNA: TGTGCCAGCCGGGGAGCCGGGCAAGAGACCCAGTACTTC; CDR3: CASRGAGQETQYF; V: TRBV6-1; size: few; D: -; J: TRBJ2-5
DNA: TGTGCCAGCAGCTTTACAGGGGTTGGGCGCGGTAGCTACACCTTC; CDR3: CASSFTGVGRGSYTF; V: TRBV7-9; size: few; D: TRBD1; J: TRBJ1-2
DNA: TGTGCCAGCAGCCGCCAGCTGACAGAGCCTAATGAAAAACTGTTTTTT; CDR3: CASSRQLTEPNEKLFF; V: TRBV7-9; size: many; D: -; J: TRBJ1-4
DNA: TGCAGTGCTCTATCTTGGGGACTAGCGGGGGGAATACAAGAGACCCAGTACTTC; CDR3: CSALSWGLAGGIQETQYF; V: TRBV20-1; size: -; D: TRBD2; J: TRBJ2-5
DNA: TGCAGTGCTAGAGATCGGCAGCTCAAAAACATTCAGTACTTC; CDR3: CSARDRQLKNIQYF; V: TRBV20-1; size: -; D: -; J: TRBJ2-4
DNA: TGCAGCGCAACCGGGACGGTATCCTACGAGCAGTACTTC; CDR3: CSATGTVSYEQYF; V: TRBV29-1; size: -; D: -; J: TRBJ2-7
DNA: TGCAGCGACAGACAGGGTCGGGAGACCCAGTACTTC; CDR3: CSDRQGRETQYF; V: TRBV29-1; size: many; D: TRBD1; J: TRBJ2-5
DNA: TGTGCCAGCAGCGTAGACGGGAGGCTTCAAGAGACCCAGTACTTC; CDR3: CASSVDGRLQETQYF; V: TRBV9; size: -; D: TRBD2; J: TRBJ2-5
DNA: TGTGCCAGCTCCTTCCTGGGCCAGGGTGCAAATCAGCCCCAGCATTTT; CDR3: CASSFLGQGANQPQHF; V: TRBV27; size: -; D: -; J: TRBJ1-5
DNA: TGTGCCAGCAGTTTAACCCGCCCCTACGAGCAGTACTTC; CDR3: CASSLTRPYEQYF; V: TRBV28; size: many; D: -; J: TRBJ2-7
DNA: TGTGCCAGCAGCCTCCGAGACAGGGATTCTGGGGCCAACGTCCTGACTTTC; CDR3: CASSLRDRDSGANVLTF; V: TRBV3-2; size: many; D: -; J: TRBJ2-6
DNA: TGCAGTGCTGGATTAACAGGCTACGAGCAGTACTTC; CDR3: CSAGLTGYEQYF; V: TRBV20-1; size: -; D: -; J: TRBJ2-7
DNA: TGTGCCAGCTCACCACCGACAGGGAACGCTGAAGCTTTCTTT; CDR3: CASSPPTGNAEAFF; V: TRBV18; size: many; D: TRBD1; J: TRBJ1-1
DNA: TGTGCCAGCAGTTTATCGGTCGGGGTCTCAGTGGCTAAAGGCTACACCTTC; CDR3: CASSLSVGVSVAKGYTF; V: TRBV27; size: many; D: -; J: TRBJ1-2
DNA: TGCAGTGCTTGGGTTAGCGGGAGGTCCTACGAGCAGTACTTC; CDR3: CSAWVSGRSYEQYF; V: TRBV20-1; size: few; D: TRBD2; J: TRBJ2-7
DNA: TGCGCCAGCAGTTCCTTAGGAACAGGCGACGGCTACACCTTC; CDR3: CASSSLGTGDGYTF; V: TRBV5-1; size: -; D: -; J: TRBJ1-2
DNA: TGTGCCAGCAGTTCCGGGGCGCCGGGTAATTCACCCCTCCACTTT; CDR3: CASSSGAPGNSPLHF; V: TRBV6-5; size: -; D: -; J: TRBJ1-6
DNA: TGCAGTGCTTGGGACCGGGGTAGCGGAGATGAGCAGTACTTC; CDR3: CSAWDRGSGDEQYF; V: TRBV20-1; size: few; D: -; J: TRBJ2-7
DNA: TGCAGTGCTAGCGGGATTGACTCCTACAATGAGCAGTTCTTC; CDR3: CSASGIDSYNEQFF; V: TRBV20-1; size: -; D: -; J: TRBJ2-1
DNA: TGTGCCAGCAGCCTACAGCTGCAGAACACTGAAGCTTTCTTT; CDR3: CASSLQLQNTEAFF; V: TRBV16; size: few; D: -; J: TRBJ1-1
DNA: TGTGCCAGCAGCTTTGGTCAGGGTAGGTACGAGCAGTACTTC; CDR3: CASSFGQGRYEQYF; V: TRBV5-4; size: -; D: -; J: TRBJ2-7
DNA: TGTGCCAGCAGTTTTATGAGGACTGAAGCTTTCTTT; CDR3: CASSFMRTEAFF; V: TRBV12-3/TRBV12-4; size: many; D: -; J: TRBJ1-1
DNA: TGTGCCACCAGCAGAGAGGACAGAGGGAACACTGAAGCTTTCTTT; CDR3: CATSREDRGNTEAFF; V: TRBV15; size: -; D: -; J: TRBJ1-1
DNA: TGTGCCTGGAGTGTACATTTAGTGGATACGCAGTATTTT; CDR3: CAWSVHLVDTQYF; V: TRBV30; size: few; D: -; J: TRBJ2-3
DNA: TGTGCCACCAGCAGGACTGACAGGACCCCAACTAATGAAAAACTGCTTTTT; CDR3: CATSRTDRTPTNEKLLF; V: TRBV15; size: once; D: -; J: TRBJ1-4
DNA: TGTGCCAGCAGCCAAGGCGACAGGGGCCTTCACACAGATACGCAGTATTTT; CDR3: CASSQGDRGLHTDTQYF; V: TRBV4-2; size: -; D: TRBD1; J: TRBJ2-3
DNA: TGCAGTGCTCCGACAGGGACAGGAGGCTACACCTTC; CDR3: CSAPTGTGGYTF; V: TRBV20-1; size: -; D: TRBD1; J: TRBJ1-2
DNA: TGTGCCAGCAGTGGTAGCGGGAGGGGTGGGGAGACCCAGTACTTC; CDR3: CASSGSGRGGETQYF; V: TRBV6-1; size: many; D: TRBD2; J: TRBJ2-5
DNA: TGCAGTGCTAGGACAGAGCGGGAGGCCTCCTACGAGCAGTACTTC; CDR3: CSARTEREASYEQYF; V: TRBV20-1; size: many; D: TRBD2; J: TRBJ2-7
DNA: TGTGCCAGCAGATCCGCGGGGGGTTCGGCCAAAAACATTCAGTACTTC; CDR3: CASRSAGGSAKNIQYF; V: TRBV27; size: -; D: TRBD2; J: TRBJ2-4
DNA: TGTGCCAGCAGCGCAATTCAGGGGCCCGGGGAGCTGTTTTTT; CDR3: CASSAIQGPGELFF; V: TRBV3-1; size: -; D: -; J: TRBJ2-2
DNA: TGTGCCAGCAGCCAACAGGGACGGGAGACCCAGTACTTC; CDR3: CASSQQGRETQYF; V: TRBV7-3; size: -; D: -; J: TRBJ2-5
DNA: TGTGCCAGCAGCTTAGGGCGTACGGGGACCCAGTCCTACGAGCAGTACTTC; CDR3: CASSLGRTGTQSYEQYF; V: TRBV7-2; size: few; D: -; J: TRBJ2-7
DNA: TGTGCCAGTAGTATTAGCGGGAGAGGCCAAGAGACCCAGTACTTC; CDR3: CASSISGRGQETQYF; V: TRBV19; size: few; D: TRBD2; J: TRBJ2-5
DNA: TGCAGTGCTAGAGATCAGGGGTTGAACTATGGCTACACCTTC; CDR3: CSARDQGLNYGYTF; V: TRBV20-1; size: few; D: -; J: TRBJ1-2